The clone carrying this T cell receptor beta chain counts as medium-sized. Its antigen is unknown. Mouse gene names apply. The sequence runs out 1 residue before the end of the CDR3; the remainder is reconstructed from the germline J gene. Sequencing used immunoSEQ multiplex PCR; TCRdb keeps in-frame clones, though not all of them. The sample comprises roughly 3,000 clones, 45% of which are singletons, and 28% rests with the top ten. This sample was taken from a study of tissue T cells after allogeneic stem cell transplantation. Study-wide points: Only a limited share of tissue TCRs appeared in blood or spleen. Anatomically similar tissues had similar TCR repertoires within each patient. This small cohort was clinically heterogeneous, and sampling depth was a limitation.

The CDR3 has 14 amino acids. The trim removed 5 bases at V and 2 bases at J, leaving 2 bases unmatched. Germline CDR1 is SNHLY and CDR2 is FYNGKV (reference sequence). Time point given: mouse harvest day 14 after allogeneic transplant. The graft held 10^6 splenic CD5+ T cells and 10^7 T-cell-depleted bone marrow cells. Mice had MHC-mismatched B6 into BALB/c GVHD, sampled day 7 or 14. Sequencing was done on a sample of lymph node tissue. The chain is built from TRBV3 and TRBJ2-2; 7 bases map to TRBD2. The receptor was derived from a female BALB/c mouse given C57BL/6 T cells with graft-versus-host disease after an allogeneic hematopoietic cell transplant. The DNA read from the CDR3 is TGTGCCAGCAGCCCACTGGGGAACACCGGGCAGCTCTAC. It specifies CASSPLGNTGQLY. The whole CDR3 sequence reads CASSPLGNTGQLYF. The full variable domain, with the rest looked up from reference TRBV3 and TRBJ2-2, is GPKVLQIPSHQIIDMGQMVTLNCDPVSNHLYFYWYKQILGQQMEFLVNFYNGKVMEKSKLFKDQFSVERPDGSYFTLKIQPTALEDSAVYFCASSPLGNTGQLYFGEGSKLTVL.